The 30 T cell receptor beta chains given below trace back to one sample, sequenced in a study of regulatory T cells in long-lasting Graves disease. Relying on iRepertoire HTBI primers and Arm-PCR of CDR3 regions, the team built TCR beta libraries. TCRdb independently ran MiXCR on the multiplex PCR reads; one entry per CDR3 protein. The sample includes about 470,000 distinct CDR3 sequences, 20% to 25% seen only once; the top ten take 7% to 9%. Sample time point: persistent/refractory GD, antithyroid drugs over 5 years with positive TRAb. Extracted PBMC RNA gave rise to the TCR library. The specimen was peripheral blood mononuclear cells (PBMCs), collected when the disease was refractory, from a patient treated with antithyroid drugs. These receptors originate from a female donor with Graves disease.

This clonotype was observed many times. The genes are TRBV30 and TRBJ1-4, with unresolved D. Germline V gene data show CDR1 as GTSNPN and CDR2 as SVGIG (reference sequence). The V gene lost 4 bases and the J gene lost 8 bases, with 14 bases spanning the gap. This CDR3 is 13 amino acids long. CDR3 nucleotides: TGTGCCTGGAATCTGGGGATGGGGGAAAAACTGTTTTTT. It yields the protein CAWNLGMGEKLFF.

As DNA, the CDR3 is TGTGCCAGCAGGCGAACAGACACTGAAGCTTTCTTT. Translating it yields CASRRTDTEAFF. The V call is TRBV7-9, the J call TRBJ1-1; no firm D call. The CDR3 loop spans 12 amino acids. Trimming left V 6 bases short and J 3 bases short, with 8 bases between. Germline values: CDR1 SEHNR, CDR2 FQNEAQ (reference sequence).

This clonotype was seen only a few times. This chain connects TRBV30 to TRBJ1-6, with D perhaps matching TRBD1 (6 bases). Trimming took off 2 bases at V and 14 bases at J, with 22 bases between the two ends. CDR1 and CDR2 (germline): GTSNPN, SVGIG (reference sequence). This CDR3 spans 15 amino acids. CDR3 sequence: CAWSRPGTPTLSLHF. CDR3 nucleotide sequence: TGTGCCTGGAGTCGGCCCGGGACACCTACTCTCTCCCTCCACTTT.

V and J are TRBV3-1 and TRBJ2-7, with 13 positions matching TRBD2. Trimming cost V 4 bases and J 5 bases; bases outside gene matches: 5. The length of the CDR3 is 15 residues. The germline gives CDR1 LGHDT, CDR2 YNNKEL (reference sequence). Written as DNA, the CDR3 is TGTGCCAGCAGCCCTTGGACTAGCGGGGGTAACGAGCAGTACTTC. Translated: CASSPWTSGGNEQYF.

The chain is built from TRBV5-1 and TRBJ1-4; D gene ambiguous. Germline CDR1 and CDR2: SGHRS and YFSETQ. V lost 5 bases and J lost 7, with 18 bases in between. This CDR3 comprises 15 residues. The CDR3 region is CASREWFGSSEKLFF. CDR3 bases: TGCGCCAGCAGGGAATGGTTCGGCTCCAGTGAAAAACTGTTTTTT.

Ten or more counts support this clonotype. This chain uses TRBV2 with TRBJ1-6; D is undetermined. CDR1 and CDR2 (germline): SNHLY, FYNNEI. The germline V and J ends were trimmed by 1 base and 0 bases, with 10 bases remaining between them. This CDR3 contains 17 residues. The CDR3 region has the DNA TGTGCCAGCAGTGAAGATCCGGGCAGCTCCTATAATTCACCCCTCCACTTT. Protein: CASSEDPGSSYNSPLHF.

Concerning this clonotype: Possible read error: a much larger clone is one base away. The rearrangement joins TRBV12-3 or TRBV12-4 to TRBJ1-2; D might be TRBD1 (5 bases). The CDR3 contains 13 residues. Trimming removed 2 bases at V and 5 bases at J, with 9 bases between. This CDR3 is CASSLIAGYGYTF. CDR3 DNA sequence: TGTGCCAGCAGTTTAATAGCAGGGTATGGCTACACCTTC.

This rearrangement joins TRBV19 to TRBJ1-2; TRBD1 is a possible D gene (6 bases). Germline CDR1 reads LNHDA; CDR2 reads SQIVND (reference sequence). CDR3 length: 14 amino acids. V dropped 6 bases and J dropped 7 bases, with 18 bases sitting between them. CDR3 loop: CASRPWGASSGYTF. The CDR3 bases are TGTGCCAGTAGGCCTTGGGGGGCAAGTTCTGGCTACACCTTC.

This clonotype was counted a few times. The chain couples TRBV5-4 to TRBJ2-5; 8 bases are a match to TRBD1. The CDR3 is made up of 16 amino acids. Germline trimming cut 1 base from V and 4 bases from J; bases unmatched to any gene: 9. The V gene's germline CDR1 is SGHNT and CDR2 YYREEE (reference sequence). The CDR3 loop is CASSLTGQGAVETQYF. In nucleotides, the CDR3 is TGTGCCAGCAGCTTGACGGGGCAGGGGGCTGTAGAGACCCAGTACTTC. Drawing the rest from reference TRBV5-4 and TRBJ2-5, the complete variable domain is ETGVTQSPTHLIKTRGQQVTLRCSSQSGHNTVSWYQQALGQGPQFIFQYYREEENGRGNFPPRFSGLQFPNYSSELNVNALELDDSALYLCASSLTGQGAVETQYFGPGTRLLVL.

The chain uses TRBV3-1 and TRBJ1-1; no clear D gene. Germline V CDR1 and CDR2: LGHDT, YNNKEL (reference sequence). Trimming removed 5 bases at V and 5 bases at J, with 15 bases between. The CDR3 extends over 14 amino acids. CDR3 sequence (DNA): TGTGCCAGCAGCGCCCCGAGGTTAGAGACTGAAGCTTTCTTT. Translated, it gives CASSAPRLETEAFF.

Comments on this clonotype: This may come from a read error, since a much larger clone is one base off. Lacking the conserved final phenylalanine or tryptophan, this CDR3 likely reflects a read error. The chain joins TRBV7-2 to TRBJ1-6, with 7 bases fitting TRBD1. V was pared by 5 bases and J by 5 bases, with 3 bases of the junction left unmatched. Germline values: CDR1 SGHTA, CDR2 FQGNSA. The CDR3 is 14 residues long. DNA of the CDR3: TGTGCCAGCAGCCTGGGACAGAATAATTCACCCCTCCACCTT. Translating it yields CASSLGQNNSPLHL.

The V call is TRBV10-3, the J call TRBJ2-1; 7 bases align to TRBD2. This CDR3 has 14 residues. Germline lookup yields CDR1 ENHRY and CDR2 SYGVKD. With V trimmed by 4 bases and J by 6 bases, 6 bases remained unmatched. CDR3 nucleotides: TGTGCCATCAGTGTGGGACTACAAGCCAATGAGCAGTTCTTC. Its translation is CAISVGLQANEQFF.

This clonotype was detected ten times or more. V and J are TRBV24-1 and TRBJ1-1; 8 bases map to TRBD1. V lost 8 bases and J lost 4; bases outside the gene matches: 5. This CDR3 contains 13 residues. CDR1 is KGHDR, CDR2 SFDVKD, per germline. The CDR3 sequence is CATTSTGATEAFF. The CDR3 DNA is TGTGCCACCACCTCGACAGGGGCCACTGAAGCTTTCTTT.

This clonotype showed up many times. The rearrangement joins TRBV12-3 or TRBV12-4 to TRBJ1-1, with 10 bases fitting TRBD1. CDR3 length: 14 residues. V dropped 5 bases and J dropped 7; count of bases not matched to a gene: 7. The CDR3 spells CASSVTGGLVEAFF. In DNA form, the CDR3 reads TGTGCCAGCAGTGTGACAGGGGGCTTGGTTGAAGCTTTCTTT.

This clonotype was recorded many times. The chain links TRBV7-2 to TRBJ2-5; D possibly matches TRBD1 or TRBD2 (6 bases each). V lost 4 bases and J lost 2, with 20 bases in between. This CDR3 has 17 amino acids. Germline lookup yields CDR1 SGHTA and CDR2 FQGNSA. Written as DNA, the CDR3 is TGTGCCAGCAGCTCCTTTGGGGGGCCGACTAGACAAGAGACCCAGTACTTC. It is translated as CASSSFGGPTRQETQYF.

The sample holds many counts of this clonotype. The chain has TRBV28 and TRBJ1-3; 10 bases agree with TRBD1. V lost 5 bases, J lost 0 bases, and 4 bases stayed unmatched. The germline gives CDR1 MDHEN, CDR2 SYDVKM. The CDR3 sequence is 16 residues long. The CDR3 bases are TGTGCCAGCAGTCGACAGGGGGCTGGCTCTGGAAACACCATATATTTT. Protein product: CASSRQGAGSGNTIYF.

Many counts were recorded for this clonotype. This chain uses TRBV7-9 with TRBJ2-5; D is unresolved. Germline loops: CDR1 SEHNR, CDR2 FQNEAQ (reference sequence). This CDR3 contains 14 residues. Trimming took off 1 base at V and 2 bases at J, with 8 bases between the two ends. The CDR3 spells CASSLGTIQETQYF. The CDR3, as DNA: TGTGCCAGCAGCTTAGGCACGATACAAGAGACCCAGTACTTC.

This chain connects TRBV5-4 to TRBJ2-7; either TRBD1 or TRBD2 may supply D (5 bases each). CDR3 length equals 16 residues. Trimming pared 0 bases from V and 2 bases from J, leaving 15 bases between. Germline CDR1 and CDR2: SGHNT and YYREEE (reference sequence). CDR3 nucleotides: TGTGCCAGCAGCTTGGGGGCCGGGACCGTAACCTACGAGCAGTACTTC. It yields the protein CASSLGAGTVTYEQYF.

The sample holds many counts of this clonotype. The chain recombines TRBV28 with TRBJ2-7, with D perhaps being TRBD1 or TRBD2 (5 bases each). The ends were cut back, 4 bases at V and 5 bases at J, with 15 bases in the middle. The CDR3 sequence is 14 residues long. Germline V gene data show CDR1 as MDHEN and CDR2 as SYDVKM. The CDR3 is CASSSGTDLHEQYF. In DNA, the CDR3 is TGTGCCAGCAGTTCCGGGACGGACCTCCACGAGCAGTACTTC. Combining the CDR3 with reference TRBV28 and TRBJ2-7 gives the whole variable domain DVKVTQSSRYLVKRTGEKVFLECVQDMDHENMFWYRQDPGLGLRLIYFSYDVKMKEKGDIPEGYSVSREKKERFSLILESASTNQTSMYLCASSSGTDLHEQYFGPGTRLTVT.

This clonotype has just a few counts. The gene calls are TRBV29-1 and TRBJ2-6, with D perhaps matching TRBD1 (5 bases). The V gene lost 5 bases and the J gene lost 0 bases, with 17 bases spanning the gap. The CDR3 totals 17 residues. Per germline, CDR1 SQVTM and CDR2 ANQGSEA. CDR3 nucleotide sequence: TGCAGCGTTCCCCTGACAGTTATTGACTCTGGGGCCAACGTCCTGACTTTC. It is translated as CSVPLTVIDSGANVLTF. Full variable domain (remainder filled in from reference TRBV29-1 and TRBJ2-6): SAVISQKPSRDICQRGTSLTIQCQVDSQVTMMFWYRQQPGQSLTLIATANQGSEATYESGFVIDKFPISRPNLTFSTLTVSNMSPEDSSIYLCSVPLTVIDSGANVLTFGAGSRLTVL.

This clonotype was observed at least ten times. The chain has TRBV6-1 and TRBJ1-1, with TRBD1 matching 8 bases. The CDR3 has 15 residues. The V gene end was trimmed by 8 bases and the J gene end by 4 bases; junction bases not matched to a gene: 12. Germline-derived CDR1 and CDR2 are MNHNS and SASEGT. The chain's CDR3 is CASQPFAGGRTEAFF. As DNA, the CDR3 is TGTGCCAGCCAACCTTTTGCAGGGGGCCGCACTGAAGCTTTCTTT.

The chain uses TRBV2 and TRBJ1-3, with a weak D call TRBD1 (5 bases). Germline loops: CDR1 SNHLY, CDR2 FYNNEI. Trimming took off 6 bases at V and 0 bases at J, with 12 bases between the two ends. The length of the CDR3 is 15 residues. CDR3 loop: CASSREGLSGNTIYF. CDR3 coding DNA: TGTGCCAGCAGCCGCGAGGGGCTCTCTGGAAACACCATATATTTT.

This clonotype turned up a few times. CDR3 sequence: CASSLRQGAKENTIYF. Here the CDR3 DNA reads TGTGCCAGCAGTCTCAGACAGGGGGCCAAAGAAAACACCATATATTTT. This chain links TRBV12-3 or TRBV12-4 with TRBJ1-3, with 10 bases that match TRBD1. The CDR3 extends over 16 amino acids. Unmatched junction bases numbered 10, after V lost 5 bases and J lost 6 bases.

This clonotype was found a few times. The chain couples TRBV7-9 to TRBJ2-7; 7 bases line up with TRBD1. This CDR3 spans 16 amino acids. Germline V gives CDR1 SEHNR, CDR2 FQNEAQ (reference sequence). The V segment lost 5 bases and the J segment 2 bases; nucleotides outside the gene matches: 12. The CDR3 is CASSPGARGQAYEQYF. The CDR3 nucleotides read TGTGCCAGCAGCCCCGGGGCCCGAGGACAGGCCTACGAGCAGTACTTC.

The rearrangement joins TRBV10-3 to TRBJ1-4; D ambiguous. This CDR3 region has 15 residues. V lost 0 bases to trimming and J lost 0 bases, with 5 bases between them. The germline gives CDR1 ENHRY, CDR2 SYGVKD. The CDR3, as DNA: TGTGCCATCAGTGAGTCGGGGTCAACTAATGAAAAACTGTTTTTT. Translation gives CAISESGSTNEKLFF.

This clonotype was counted at least ten times. This chain uses TRBV5-8 with TRBJ1-5; the D is unclear. This CDR3 comprises 13 residues. V was pared by 4 bases and J by 3 bases, with 8 bases between. Germline CDR1 SGHTS, CDR2 YDEGEE. The CDR3 nucleotides read TGTGCCAGCAGCATCGGGTCCAATCAGCCCCAGCATTTT. Translating it yields CASSIGSNQPQHF.

Note on this clonotype: A read error is possible here, since a much larger clone lies one base away. The chain uses TRBV27 and TRBJ2-5; D is possibly TRBD1 (5 bases). V was shortened by 6 bases and J by 7 bases, with 15 bases between the two germline ends. This CDR3 comprises 13 residues. Germline V gives CDR1 MNHEY, CDR2 SMNVEV (reference sequence). The CDR3 loop is CASRSVDTVTQYF. DNA of the CDR3: TGTGCCAGCAGATCGGTGGACACAGTGACCCAGTACTTC.

This clonotype was observed once. A much bigger clone sits one base away, suggesting this may be a read error. J is TRBJ1-1 and V is TRBV12-3 or TRBV12-4; TRBD1 agrees at 7 bases. The CDR3 runs to 13 residues. V lost 6 bases and J lost 5; bases outside the gene matches: 6. CDR3 residues: CASSPTGMTEAFF. In nucleotides, the CDR3 is TGTGCCAGCAGCCCGACAGGGATGACTGAAGCTTTCTTT.

This clonotype was detected ten times or more. J is TRBJ1-2 and V is TRBV28; no reliable D call. Trimming took off 3 bases at V and 4 bases at J, with 12 bases between the two ends. Per the germline V gene, CDR1 is MDHEN and CDR2 is SYDVKM. The CDR3 runs 14 residues. CDR3 coding DNA: TGTGCCAGCAGTTTGGCATCTTCTGTCTATGGCTACACCTTC. This translates into CASSLASSVYGYTF.

This clonotype appeared a few times. V usage is TRBV2 and J usage is TRBJ2-3, with TRBD1 matching over 7 bases. The CDR3 has 14 residues. Germline CDR1 is SNHLY and CDR2 is FYNNEI. CDR3 sequence: CANDFGQVTDTQYF. CDR3 coding DNA: TGTGCGAATGACTTCGGACAGGTCACAGATACGCAGTATTTT.